This record looks at one T cell receptor beta chain sequence and its context. The data stem from a study of blood T cell repertoires in COVID-19. Per the germline V gene, CDR1 is MNHEY and CDR2 is SVGAGI. The V end lost 7 bases, the J end lost 3 bases, and 16 bases lay between the germline ends. The CDR3 contains 15 residues. Data came from immunoSEQ multiplex PCR; TCRdb stores just in-frame clones and leaves some out. This sample yields around 120,000 clones, of which around 87% are seen a single time; roughly 8% belongs to the top ten. The sequence was collected from a man between 50 and 59 years old with acute or convalescent COVID-19. V usage is TRBV6-5 and J usage is TRBJ2-1; a possible D gene is TRBD1 (5 bases). The sequencing input was peripheral blood. The CDR3 nucleotides are TGTGCCAGCAAATTCCAGCAGGGTAACTACAATGAGCAGTTCTTC. This sequence encodes CASKFQQGNYNEQFF.